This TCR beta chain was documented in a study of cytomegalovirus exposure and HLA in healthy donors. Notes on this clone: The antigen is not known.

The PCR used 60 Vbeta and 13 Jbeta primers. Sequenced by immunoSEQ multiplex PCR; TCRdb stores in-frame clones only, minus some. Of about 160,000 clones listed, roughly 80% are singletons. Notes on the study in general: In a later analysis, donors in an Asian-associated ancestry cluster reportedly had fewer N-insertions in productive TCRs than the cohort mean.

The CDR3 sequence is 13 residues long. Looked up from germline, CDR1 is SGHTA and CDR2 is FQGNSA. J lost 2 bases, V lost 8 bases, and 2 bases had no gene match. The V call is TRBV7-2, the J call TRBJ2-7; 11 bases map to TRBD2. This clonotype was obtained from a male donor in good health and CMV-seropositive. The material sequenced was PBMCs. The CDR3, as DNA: TGTGCCAGCGAACTAGCGGGGGCCTACGAGCAGTACTTC. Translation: CASELAGAYEQYF. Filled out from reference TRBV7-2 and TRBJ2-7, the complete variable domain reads GAGVSQSPSNKVTEKGKDVELRCDPISGHTALYWYRQSLGQGLEFLIYFQGNSAPDKSGLPSDRFSAERTGGSVSTLTIQRTQQEDSAVYLCASELAGAYEQYFGPGTRLTVT.